What follows is one T cell receptor (beta chain) and its context. The sample comes from a study of blood T cell repertoires in COVID-19. Authors' analysis steps: Reference gene primer amplification gave nucleated cell count estimates. Only in-frame clones appear in the TCRdb table, and some are missing; sequencing was by immunoSEQ multiplex PCR. Clone size and V and J calls were adopted from that table, with D and trimming inferred from the DNA. The data contain over 150,000 clones, 81% of them singletons. The sequence was collected from a woman of 80 years or more with COVID-19, enrolled during active disease. Sequenced input: peripheral blood.

Here the CDR3 DNA reads TGCAGTGCTAGTAATTTTCTCCAAACGGGGACCGGGGAGCTGTTTTTT. Amino acids: CSASNFLQTGTGELFF. The genes are TRBV20-1 and TRBJ2-2; tentative D call: TRBD2 (5 bases). Germline V lookup: CDR1 DFQATT, CDR2 SNEGSKA (reference sequence). V was clipped by 3 bases and J by 5 bases, with 19 bases between them. This CDR3 region has 16 residues.